Only a few counts were recorded for the clone carrying this T cell receptor (beta chain). The antigen remains undetermined. Germline V gene data show CDR1 as LNHDA and CDR2 as SQIVND (reference sequence). The CDR3 is 14 residues long. V gave up 5 bases and J gave up 0 bases, with 7 bases separating them. Expressed TCRB transcripts were sequenced, since all the RNA that had been isolated was reverse transcribed. TCRdb's copy holds only in-frame clones and misses some; the assay was immunoSEQ multiplex PCR. The table records 850,000 to 900,000 clones, roughly 15% of them present only once. These data come from a study of beta chain features in type 1 diabetes. The overall study: 107,917,701 sorted cells were examined across all samples. Study-wide findings and caveats: TCRB CDR3s from Type 1 diabetes patients were moderately but significantly shorter in all four CD4+ subsets.

CD4+ naive, central memory, regulatory and stem cell-like memory subsets were isolated by sorting on CD45RO/CCR7/CD25/CD127/CD95/CD27. The purity of all sorted populations exceeded 95%. Sequenced: naive CD4+ T cells from blood. The V and J genes are TRBV19 and TRBJ2-2; a weak D match, TRBD2 (5 bases). This receptor was taken from a woman aged 18-29 years in good health. CDR3 in DNA: TGTGCCAGTAGTCAGCGGCCGAACACCGGGGAGCTGTTTTTT. Protein product: CASSQRPNTGELFF.